Below are 8 T cell receptor beta chains sequenced from a single sample in a study of a mutant IDH1 vaccine in newly diagnosed glioma. Noted time point: baseline, week 1 (first vaccination visit). This sample's treatment: pre-vaccination baseline after standard-of-care therapy. Libraries were prepared by immunoSEQ multiplex PCR; TCRdb keeps only in-frame clonotypes and omits some of them. The data show about 51,000 clones, around 80% seen once. Source: PBMCs, taken from a glioma patient treated with radiotherapy, temozolomide or both. The receptors originated from a woman aged 40 to 55 with glioma.

The chain has TRBV5-1 and TRBJ1-1; D gene uncertain. Trimming cost V 4 bases and J 4 bases, with 20 bases left between them. The CDR3 runs to 16 residues. Germline CDR1 reads SGHRS; CDR2 reads YFSETQ. Here the CDR3 DNA reads TGCGCCAGCAGCCAGGCGGGTTCCAATCAAGGCACTGAAGCTTTCTTT. Its translation is CASSQAGSNQGTEAFF.

The chain employs TRBV7-2 and TRBJ2-5, with D possibly matching TRBD2 (5 bases). V was pared by 1 base and J by 4 bases, with 16 bases between. The CDR3 spans 16 residues. The germline gives CDR1 SGHTA, CDR2 FQGNSA. CDR3 nucleotide sequence: TGTGCCAGCAGCTTAGACCCCCGAGGGTGGCGAGAGACCCAGTACTTC. It yields the protein CASSLDPRGWRETQYF.

CDR3 bases: TGTGCCAGCGGCCGGGGGGGGCGCACCGGGGAGCTGTTTTTT. Its translation: CASGRGGRTGELFF. The chain uses TRBV2 and TRBJ2-2; TRBD2 agrees at 8 bases. CDR1 SNHLY and CDR2 FYNNEI come from the germline V gene. This CDR3 has 14 amino acids. The ends lost 8 bases at V and 4 bases at J; junction bases unmatched: 6. Complete variable domain (other parts from reference TRBV2 and TRBJ2-2): EPEVTQTPSHQVTQMGQEVILRCVPISNHLYFYWYRQILGQKVEFLVSFYNNEISEKSEIFDDQFSVERPDGSNFTLKIRSTKLEDSAMYFCASGRGGRTGELFFGEGSRLTVL.

The V call is TRBV5-8, the J call TRBJ1-4, with a weak D call TRBD1 (5 bases). Germline V lookup: CDR1 SGHTS, CDR2 YDEGEE. V was cut by 2 bases and J by 0 bases, with 11 bases left in between. CDR3 length: 16 residues. The CDR3 is CASSFHGGTTNEKLFF. The CDR3 nucleotides are TGTGCCAGCAGCTTTCACGGGGGAACAACTAATGAAAAACTGTTTTTT.

This clone was counted between two and nine times. The genes are TRBV5-1 and TRBJ1-1; perhaps TRBD1 as D (6 bases). From germline, CDR1 is SGHRS and CDR2 YFSETQ. This CDR3 spans 18 amino acids. V was shortened by 0 bases and J by 1 base, with 19 bases between the two germline ends. The CDR3 spells CASSLAAGEGVRNTEAFF. Written as DNA, the CDR3 is TGCGCCAGCAGCTTGGCCGCGGGGGAGGGGGTCAGGAACACTGAAGCTTTCTTT.

In its sample, this clone was seen a few times. The rearrangement joins TRBV10-1 to TRBJ2-7; 9 positions agree with TRBD2. V trimming: 3 bases; J trimming: 9 bases; junction bases outside the gene matches: 12. Per germline, CDR1 WNHNN and CDR2 SYGVQD (reference sequence). The CDR3 consists of 15 residues. CDR3 in DNA: TGCGCCAGCAGTGAATCCGAGTCGGGACTAGCTACGCAGTACTTC. Translated: CASSESESGLATQYF.

The genes are TRBV7-2 and TRBJ2-1, with D unresolved. Germline CDR1 and CDR2: SGHTA and FQGNSA. With 3 bases removed from V and 3 bases from J, the gap between germline ends came to 9 bases. There are 14 residues in the CDR3. CDR3 nucleotides: TGTGCCAGCAGCTTTCGGGTCCTCTACAATGAGCAGTTCTTC. Translation: CASSFRVLYNEQFF.

J is TRBJ2-7 and V is TRBV29-1; 7 nucleotides agree with TRBD2. With 7 bases clipped from V and 3 bases from J, the junction kept 9 bases outside the gene matches. CDR1 is SQVTM, CDR2 ANQGSEA, per germline. The CDR3 extends over 13 amino acids. CDR3 loop: CSGGEGSNYEQYF. The CDR3 coding sequence is TGCAGCGGGGGGGAGGGGAGCAACTACGAGCAGTACTTC.